This TCR beta chain was documented in a study of cytomegalovirus exposure and HLA in healthy donors. Study details: Earlier, 110 million or so unique TCR beta sequences were recovered from around 180 million T cells by an analysis.

The PCR used 60 Vbeta and 13 Jbeta primers. TCRdb's table, derived via immunoSEQ multiplex PCR, lists solely in-frame clones and lacks some. The data show under 150,000 clones, approximately 60% seen once. To note about this clone: No antigen is known for it.

Healthy bone marrow donors made up the donors. The CDR3 loop spans 16 amino acids. Germline lookup yields CDR1 SEHNR and CDR2 FQNEAQ (reference sequence). The ends lost 4 bases at V and 3 bases at J; junction bases unmatched: 8. Findings of the study overall: In a later analysis, parvovirus B19, influenza, CMV and Epstein-Barr virus appeared linked to several top co-occurrence clusters. Across donors, most TCRs were seen rarely, yet some public ones were widespread.

J is TRBJ1-2 and V is TRBV7-9; 10 bases are a match to TRBD1. The sample consisted of PBMCs. This receptor was taken from a woman between 40 and 55 years old in good health and CMV-seronegative. CDR3 DNA: TGTGCCAGCAGCTCGTGGGACAGGGGTTCAGACTATGGCTACACCTTC. Its translation: CASSSWDRGSDYGYTF.